This entry is about one T cell receptor beta chain. Its antigen is undetermined. Trimming stripped 1 base from V and 2 bases from J, with 13 bases between. Germline CDR1 and CDR2: KGHDR and SFDVKD. The CDR3 is 17 residues long. This entry comes from a study of T-cell memory formation after mild COVID-19. Study summary: The two donors had largely donor-specific TCR clusters.

TCRdb reprocessed the 5' RACE reads via MiXCR and lists one record per CDR3 protein. This table holds roughly 410,000 distinct CDR3 sequences, more than 20% found once. The study, taken as a whole, reports: Researchers report contracting CD4+ clones mostly in CM and EM, with CD8+ clones in EMRA.

The chain joins TRBV24-1 to TRBJ2-2, with a tentative D call TRBD2 (5 bases). This clonotype originated in an adult woman who had mild COVID-19 (a few samples of this study predate the infection). Cell type and time point are not known. The specimen was PBMCs or a T cell subset sorted from them (not recorded which). CDR3 nucleotides: TGTGCCACCAGTGATTTACCCCGCCGGGGTAACACCGGGGAGCTGTTTTTT. Residues: CATSDLPRRGNTGELFF.